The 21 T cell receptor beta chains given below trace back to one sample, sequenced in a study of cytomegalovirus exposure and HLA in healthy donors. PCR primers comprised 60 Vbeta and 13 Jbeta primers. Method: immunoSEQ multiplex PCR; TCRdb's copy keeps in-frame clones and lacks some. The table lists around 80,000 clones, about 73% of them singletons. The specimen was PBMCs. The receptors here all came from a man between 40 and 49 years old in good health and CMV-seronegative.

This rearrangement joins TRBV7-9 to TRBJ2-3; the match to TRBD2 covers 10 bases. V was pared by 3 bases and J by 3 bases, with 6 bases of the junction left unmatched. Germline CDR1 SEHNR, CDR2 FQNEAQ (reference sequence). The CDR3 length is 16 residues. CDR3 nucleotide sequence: TGTGCCAGCAGCTTGGGTCTAGCGGGGGAAACAGATACGCAGTATTTT. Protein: CASSLGLAGETDTQYF.

The CDR3 sequence: CASSRVGQLEQFF. The CDR3 nucleotides read TGTGCCAGCAGCCGCGTTGGACAGCTAGAGCAGTTCTTC. V gene TRBV7-3 combines with J gene TRBJ2-1; tentative D call: TRBD1 (6 bases). Trimming stripped 5 bases from V and 10 bases from J, with 15 bases between. The CDR3 consists of 13 residues. CDR1 and CDR2 (germline): SGHTA, FQGTGA.

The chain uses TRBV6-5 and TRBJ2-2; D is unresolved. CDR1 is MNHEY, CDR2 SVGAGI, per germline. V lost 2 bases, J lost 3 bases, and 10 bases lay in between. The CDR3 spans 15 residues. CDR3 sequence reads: CASSYGGRYTGELFF. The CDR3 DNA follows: TGTGCCAGCAGTTACGGCGGAAGATACACCGGGGAGCTGTTTTTT.

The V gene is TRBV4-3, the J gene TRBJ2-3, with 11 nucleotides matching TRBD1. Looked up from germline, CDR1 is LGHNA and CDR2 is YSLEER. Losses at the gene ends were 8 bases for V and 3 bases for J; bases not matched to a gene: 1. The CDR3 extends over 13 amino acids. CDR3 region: CASGTGGTDTQYF. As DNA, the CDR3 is TGCGCCAGCGGGACAGGGGGTACAGATACGCAGTATTTT.

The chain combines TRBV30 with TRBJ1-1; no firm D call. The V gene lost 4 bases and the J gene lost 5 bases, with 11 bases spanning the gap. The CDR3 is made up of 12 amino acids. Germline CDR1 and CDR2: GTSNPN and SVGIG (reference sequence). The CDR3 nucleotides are TGTGCCTGGATTGAGGCGAGGACTGAAGCTTTCTTT. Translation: CAWIEARTEAFF.

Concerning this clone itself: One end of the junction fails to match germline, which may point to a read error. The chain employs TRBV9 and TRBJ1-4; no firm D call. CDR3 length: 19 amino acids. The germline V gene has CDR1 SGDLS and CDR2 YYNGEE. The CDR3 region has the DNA TGTGCCAGCAGCGTAGCTTCGGGGAGTGTCGGAGGACGGACTGAACAACTGTTTTTT. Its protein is CASSVASGSVGGRTEQLFF.

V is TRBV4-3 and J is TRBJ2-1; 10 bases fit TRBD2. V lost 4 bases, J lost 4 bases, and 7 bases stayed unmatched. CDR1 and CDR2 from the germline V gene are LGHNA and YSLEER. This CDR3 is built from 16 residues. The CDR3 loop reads CASSRASGSFYNEQFF. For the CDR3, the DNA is TGCGCCAGCAGCCGGGCTAGCGGGAGTTTTTACAATGAGCAGTTCTTC.

The CDR3 loop is CASSPRTSGTGELFF. The DNA for the CDR3 is TGCGCCAGCAGCCCCCGGACTAGCGGGACCGGGGAGCTGTTTTTT. The chain combines TRBV4-3 with TRBJ2-2; 11 bases align to TRBD2. Trimming removed 4 bases from V and 5 bases from J; junction bases left unmatched: 3. The CDR3 is made up of 15 amino acids. Germline V lookup: CDR1 LGHNA, CDR2 YSLEER.

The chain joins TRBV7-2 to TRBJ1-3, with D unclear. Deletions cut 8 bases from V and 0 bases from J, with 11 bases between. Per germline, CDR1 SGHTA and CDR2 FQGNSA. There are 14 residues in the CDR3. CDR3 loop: CASGEATSGNTIYF. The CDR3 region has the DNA TGTGCCAGCGGGGAGGCTACCTCTGGAAACACCATATATTTT.

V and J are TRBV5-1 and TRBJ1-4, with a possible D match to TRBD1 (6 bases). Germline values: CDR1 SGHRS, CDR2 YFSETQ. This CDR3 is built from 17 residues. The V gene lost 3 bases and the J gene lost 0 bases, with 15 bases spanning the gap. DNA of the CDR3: TGCGCCAGCAGCTATCAGGGGACGATGGCAACTAATGAAAAACTGTTTTTT. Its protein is CASSYQGTMATNEKLFF.

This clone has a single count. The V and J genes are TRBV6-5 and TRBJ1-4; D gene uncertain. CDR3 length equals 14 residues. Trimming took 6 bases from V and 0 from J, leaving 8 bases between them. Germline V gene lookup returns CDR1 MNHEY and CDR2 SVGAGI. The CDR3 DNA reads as TGTGCCAGCAGCCGGGGAACAACTAATGAAAAACTGTTTTTT. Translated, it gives CASSRGTTNEKLFF.

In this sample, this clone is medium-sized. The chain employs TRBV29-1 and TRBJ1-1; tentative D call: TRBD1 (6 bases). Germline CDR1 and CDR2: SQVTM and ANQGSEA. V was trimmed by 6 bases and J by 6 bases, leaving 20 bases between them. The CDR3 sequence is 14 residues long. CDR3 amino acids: CSVTLQGEGSEAFF. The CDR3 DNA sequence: TGCAGCGTAACCCTACAGGGTGAGGGGTCTGAAGCTTTCTTT.

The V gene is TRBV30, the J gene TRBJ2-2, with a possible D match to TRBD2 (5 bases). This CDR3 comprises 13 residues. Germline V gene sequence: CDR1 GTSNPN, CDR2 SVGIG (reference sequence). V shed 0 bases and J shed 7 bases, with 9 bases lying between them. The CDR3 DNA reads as TGTGCCTGGAGTGTAGCGGCCGGCGGGGAGCTGTTTTTT. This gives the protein CAWSVAAGGELFF.

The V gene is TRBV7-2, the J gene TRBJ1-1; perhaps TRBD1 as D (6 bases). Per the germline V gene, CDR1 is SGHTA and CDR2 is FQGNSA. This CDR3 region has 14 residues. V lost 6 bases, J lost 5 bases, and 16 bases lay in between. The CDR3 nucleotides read TGTGCCAGCAGTTCGCAGGGGTTCGGAACTGAAGCTTTCTTT. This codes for CASSSQGFGTEAFF.

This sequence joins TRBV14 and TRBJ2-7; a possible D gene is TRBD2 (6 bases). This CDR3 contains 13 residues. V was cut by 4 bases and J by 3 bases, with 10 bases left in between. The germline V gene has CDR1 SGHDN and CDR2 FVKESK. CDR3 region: CASSPRERYEQYF. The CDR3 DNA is TGTGCCAGCAGCCCCCGGGAGCGCTACGAGCAGTACTTC.

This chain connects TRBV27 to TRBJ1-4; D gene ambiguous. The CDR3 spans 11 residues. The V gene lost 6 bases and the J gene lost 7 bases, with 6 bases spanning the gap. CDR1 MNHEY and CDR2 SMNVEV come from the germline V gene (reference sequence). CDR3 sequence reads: CASSRGEKLFF. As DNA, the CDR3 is TGTGCCAGCAGCAGAGGTGAAAAACTGTTTTTT.

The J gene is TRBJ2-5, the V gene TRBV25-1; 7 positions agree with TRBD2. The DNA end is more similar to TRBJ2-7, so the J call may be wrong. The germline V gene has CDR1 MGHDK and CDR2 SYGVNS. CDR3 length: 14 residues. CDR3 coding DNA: TGTGCCAGCAGTGATGCGGGGGTCCTCTACGAGCAGTACTTC. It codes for CASSDAGVLYEQYF.

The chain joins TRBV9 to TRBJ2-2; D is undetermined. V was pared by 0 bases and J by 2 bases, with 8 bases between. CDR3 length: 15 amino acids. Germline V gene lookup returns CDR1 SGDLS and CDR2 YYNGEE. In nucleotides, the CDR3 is TGTGCCAGCAGCGTAGGTAGTGTAAACACCGGGGAGCTGTTTTTT. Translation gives CASSVGSVNTGELFF.

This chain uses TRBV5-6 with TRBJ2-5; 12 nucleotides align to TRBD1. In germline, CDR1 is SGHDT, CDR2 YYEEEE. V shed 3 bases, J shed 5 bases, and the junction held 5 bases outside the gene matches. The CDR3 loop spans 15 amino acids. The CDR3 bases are TGTGCCAGCAGCTGGGGGACAGGGGGCGTGGAGACCCAGTACTTC. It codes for CASSWGTGGVETQYF. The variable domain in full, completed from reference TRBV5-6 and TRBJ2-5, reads DAGVTQSPTHLIKTRGQQVTLRCSPKSGHDTVSWYQQALGQGPQFIFQYYEEEERQRGNFPDRFSGHQFPNYSSELNVNALLLGDSALYLCASSWGTGGVETQYFGPGTRLLVL.

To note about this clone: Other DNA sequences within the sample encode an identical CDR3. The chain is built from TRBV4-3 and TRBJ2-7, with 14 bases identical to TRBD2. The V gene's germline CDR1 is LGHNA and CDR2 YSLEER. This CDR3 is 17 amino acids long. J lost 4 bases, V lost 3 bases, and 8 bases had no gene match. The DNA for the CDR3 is TGCGCCAGCAGCCAGGGGACCGGGACTAGCGGGAGTTACGAGCAGTACTTC. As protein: CASSQGTGTSGSYEQYF.

CDR3 sequence reads: CASSFGREVPNTDTQYF. The CDR3 DNA sequence: TGTGCCAGCAGCTTTGGCAGGGAGGTACCAAACACAGATACGCAGTATTTT. The rearrangement uses TRBV7-9 and TRBJ2-3, with D perhaps TRBD2 (6 bases). V lost 3 bases to trimming and J lost 2 bases, with 18 bases between them. The CDR3 loop spans 17 amino acids. Germline assignment: CDR1 SEHNR and CDR2 FQNEAQ (reference sequence).